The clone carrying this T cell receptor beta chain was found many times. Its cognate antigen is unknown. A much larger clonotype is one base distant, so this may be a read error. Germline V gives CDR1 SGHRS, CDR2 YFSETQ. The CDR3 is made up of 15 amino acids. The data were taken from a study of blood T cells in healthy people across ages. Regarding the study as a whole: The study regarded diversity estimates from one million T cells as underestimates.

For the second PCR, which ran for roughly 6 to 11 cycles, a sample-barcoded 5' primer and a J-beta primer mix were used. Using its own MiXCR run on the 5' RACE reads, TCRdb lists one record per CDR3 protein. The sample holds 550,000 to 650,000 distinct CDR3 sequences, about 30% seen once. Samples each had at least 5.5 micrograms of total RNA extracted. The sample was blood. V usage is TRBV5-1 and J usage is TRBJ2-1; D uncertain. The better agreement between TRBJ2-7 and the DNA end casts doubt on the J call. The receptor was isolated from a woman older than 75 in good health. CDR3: CASSLRPYSYNEQYF. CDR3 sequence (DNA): TGCGCCAGCAGCTTGAGACCATACTCCTACAATGAGCAGTACTTC.